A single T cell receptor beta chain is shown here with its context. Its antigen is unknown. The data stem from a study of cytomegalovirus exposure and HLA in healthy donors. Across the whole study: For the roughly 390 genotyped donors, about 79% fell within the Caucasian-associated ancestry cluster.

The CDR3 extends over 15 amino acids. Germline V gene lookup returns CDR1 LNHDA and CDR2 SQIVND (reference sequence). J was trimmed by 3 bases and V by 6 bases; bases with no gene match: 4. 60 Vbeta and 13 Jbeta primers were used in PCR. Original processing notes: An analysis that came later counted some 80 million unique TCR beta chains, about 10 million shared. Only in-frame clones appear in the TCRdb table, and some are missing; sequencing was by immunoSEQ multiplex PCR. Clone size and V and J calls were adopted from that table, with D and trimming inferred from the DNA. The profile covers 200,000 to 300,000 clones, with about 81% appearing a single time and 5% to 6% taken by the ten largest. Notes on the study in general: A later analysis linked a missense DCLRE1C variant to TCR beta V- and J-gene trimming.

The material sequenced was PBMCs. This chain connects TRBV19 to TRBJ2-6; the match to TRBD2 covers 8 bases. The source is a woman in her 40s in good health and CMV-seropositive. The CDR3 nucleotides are TGTGCCAGTAGCCCCGGGGGGGGTGGGGCCAACGTCCTGACTTTC. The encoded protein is CASSPGGGGANVLTF.